A selection of T cell receptor beta chains follows, all from one sample in a study of cytomegalovirus exposure and HLA in healthy donors. Sequenced by immunoSEQ multiplex PCR; TCRdb stores in-frame clones only, minus some. The table shows around 200,000 clones, with 80% occurring only once. The material sequenced was PBMCs. These receptors originate from a boy aged 5-17 years in good health and CMV-seronegative. The conserved cysteine and the conserved F or W are not part of the CDR3 here. A D gene is named only where the DNA matches it firmly.

TRBV7-2	TRBD2	TRBJ2-3	ASVQAGGADTQY
TRBV5-1	TRBD2	TRBJ2-7	ASSLTSGDSYEQY
TRBV11-2	NA	TRBJ2-3	ASRQGRTDTQY
TRBV5-1	TRBD1	TRBJ1-5	ASSLGGQGNQPQH
TRBV9	TRBD2	TRBJ2-7	ASSPGLAGVRYEQY
TRBV9	TRBD2	TRBJ2-1	ASSPQGLAGGSGNEQF
TRBV2	TRBD2	TRBJ2-5	ASKRLAGGFLQETQY
TRBV9	NA	TRBJ1-1	ASSVGAGRANTEAF
TRBV9	NA	TRBJ2-7	ASSVTNHEQY
TRBV10-3	TRBD1	TRBJ1-4	AISGQGEKLF
TRBV28	TRBD1	TRBJ1-5	ASSFEGAGQPQH
TRBV6-5	NA	TRBJ2-7	ASSYSPNGNEQY
TRBV30	TRBD1	TRBJ1-2	AWSSGTGYGYT
TRBV11-1	TRBD1	TRBJ1-1	ASSLFRGQTEAF
TRBV7-2	NA	TRBJ2-6	ASSLITSSGANVLT
TRBV30	NA	TRBJ1-1	AWSGARQNTEAF
TRBV14	NA	TRBJ2-1	ASSQDLGGAGEQF
TRBV5-4	TRBD2	TRBJ2-7	ASRDMLAGAYEQY
TRBV6-5	TRBD1	TRBJ2-7	ASSYSTGGGYEQY
TRBV30	NA	TRBJ1-5	AWSSRGGINQPQH
TRBV5-1	TRBD1	TRBJ1-2	ASSLPLSTGGEGYT
TRBV5-1	TRBD2	TRBJ2-1	ASSYTSGSYNEQF
TRBV6-1	TRBD2	TRBJ2-5	ASSRTSGEETQY
TRBV27	NA	TRBJ1-4	ASARSHNEKLF
TRBV7-2	NA	TRBJ1-4	ASSLEAHYEKLF
TRBV10-2	TRBD1	TRBJ2-7	ASIRDSSYEQY
TRBV9	NA	TRBJ1-2	ASSRDRSGYT
TRBV7-3	TRBD1	TRBJ1-1	ASSFNVPGQGGTEAF
TRBV7-9	NA	TRBJ1-4	ASSLSGGAGEKLF
TRBV6-1	NA	TRBJ2-1	ASSEGVAENNEQF
TRBV6-1	NA	TRBJ2-7	ASSTQGIYEQY
TRBV30	TRBD1	TRBJ1-2	AWSGSWDSYGYT
TRBV2	NA	TRBJ1-4	ASSEAGGRLYTKLF
TRBV29-1	NA	TRBJ1-3	SVEDLPGSSGNTIY
TRBV30	TRBD1	TRBJ2-3	AWSHTGGLDTQY
TRBV19	NA	TRBJ2-1	ASSIQTGEVGGNEQF
TRBV12-5	TRBD1	TRBJ1-6	ASGLLPGQGLSPLH
TRBV5-6	NA	TRBJ1-3	ASSLGRSSGNTIY
TRBV5-4	TRBD2	TRBJ2-1	ASSAGLAGANEQF
TRBV30	NA	TRBJ1-2	AWSAINRANGYT
TRBV2	TRBD1	TRBJ1-3	ASRSGTASSGNTIY
TRBV7-7	NA	TRBJ2-2	ASSSGQPYTGELF
TRBV6-5	NA	TRBJ1-4	ASSWGHGEKLF
TRBV30	TRBD2	TRBJ2-1	AWGGPTSGGNYNEQF
TRBV27	TRBD1	TRBJ1-1	ASSRTGGITEAF
TRBV6-6	TRBD1	TRBJ1-3	ASSRLGQGANTIY
TRBV6-1	NA	TRBJ1-2	ASSEATGDPYYGYT
TRBV30	NA	TRBJ1-5	AWGPKGNQPQH
TRBV28	TRBD1	TRBJ2-7	ASSSGTGGGEQY
TRBV5-1	TRBD1	TRBJ2-4	ASRGQGEAKNIQY
TRBV7-2	TRBD1	TRBJ1-1	ASKFAGTAKNTEAF
TRBV19	NA	TRBJ1-5	ASRLQGDNQPQH
TRBV6-5	TRBD1	TRBJ2-7	ASTPEADRGKLY